One sample yielded the 21 T cell receptor beta chains listed below, sequenced in a study of cytomegalovirus exposure and HLA in healthy donors. Profiled with immunoSEQ multiplex PCR; TCRdb holds only in-frame clones, not every one. The sample carries roughly 300,000 clones, 75% to 90% recorded once. The specimen was PBMCs. The receptors shown here come from a woman aged 25 to 39 in good health and CMV-seropositive.

CDR3 sequence (DNA): TGTGCCAGCAGCGTAGGAAACGGTGAAAAACTGTTTTTT. It codes for CASSVGNGEKLFF. The chain links TRBV9 to TRBJ1-4; D remains ambiguous. This CDR3 is built from 13 residues. Germline V lookup: CDR1 SGDLS, CDR2 YYNGEE. Trimming stripped 0 bases from V and 7 bases from J, with 7 bases between.

The chain carries TRBV9 and TRBJ2-7; 7 nucleotides align to TRBD2. The germline V gene encodes CDR1 SGDLS and CDR2 YYNGEE. There are 15 residues in the CDR3. V shed 0 bases, J shed 6 bases, and the junction held 9 bases outside the gene matches. CDR3: CASSVGAGPSAEQYF. The CDR3 DNA follows: TGTGCCAGCAGCGTAGGAGCGGGACCTTCGGCCGAGCAGTACTTC.

This chain joins TRBV7-3 and TRBJ1-4; no reliable D call. Germline-derived CDR1 and CDR2 are SGHTA and FQGTGA. The V and J ends lost 4 bases and 7 bases respectively, with 10 bases between them. This CDR3 comprises 13 residues. CDR3 coding DNA: TGTGCCAGCAGCTCCACCTTTGGTGAAAAACTGTTTTTT. Its translation is CASSSTFGEKLFF.

This clone was detected only a few times. The genes are TRBV11-2 and TRBJ2-7, with 7 positions matching TRBD1. Germline V gene lookup returns CDR1 SGHAT and CDR2 FQNNGV. V was pared by 5 bases and J by 1 base, with 2 bases of the junction left unmatched. The CDR3 is made up of 13 amino acids. Here the CDR3 reads CASSGDSSYEQYF. CDR3 nucleotide sequence: TGTGCCAGCAGCGGGGACAGTTCCTACGAGCAGTACTTC.

V usage is TRBV18 and J usage is TRBJ2-5; the D is unclear. Trimming removed 4 bases from V and 5 bases from J, with 11 bases in between. CDR1 is KGHSH and CDR2 is LQKENI in the germline V gene. The CDR3 sequence is 13 residues long. CDR3 residues: CASSQGLSETQYF. Written as DNA, the CDR3 is TGTGCCAGCTCACAAGGGTTATCGGAGACCCAGTACTTC.

This chain links TRBV2 with TRBJ1-1, with D unresolved. The CDR3 covers 13 residues. Germline-derived CDR1 and CDR2 are SNHLY and FYNNEI. V dropped 6 bases and J dropped 4 bases, with 12 bases sitting between them. The CDR3 loop is CASRVVVVTEAFF. The CDR3 DNA reads as TGTGCCAGCAGGGTCGTTGTAGTCACTGAAGCTTTCTTT.

CDR3 in DNA: TGTGCCATCAGTTCGGACAGGGCCAACACTGAAGCTTTCTTT. Translating gives CAISSDRANTEAFF. The chain recombines TRBV10-3 with TRBJ1-1; 8 nucleotides align to TRBD1. The V and J ends lost 5 bases and 2 bases, in that order; junction bases with no gene match: 4. This CDR3 spans 14 amino acids. Germline values: CDR1 ENHRY, CDR2 SYGVKD.

The J gene is TRBJ2-1, the V gene TRBV9; TRBD2 agrees at 7 bases. V dropped 0 bases and J dropped 7; count of bases not matched to a gene: 13. This CDR3 spans 17 amino acids. The germline V gene encodes CDR1 SGDLS and CDR2 YYNGEE. In nucleotides, the CDR3 is TGTGCCAGCAGCGTAGCGACGTGGGAGGGCCGAGGTAATGAGCAGTTCTTC. Translated, it gives CASSVATWEGRGNEQFF. Combining the CDR3 with reference TRBV9 and TRBJ2-1 gives the whole variable domain DSGVTQTPKHLITATGQRVTLRCSPRSGDLSVYWYQQSLDQGLQFLIQYYNGEERAKGNILERFSAQQFPDLHSELNLSSLELGDSALYFCASSVATWEGRGNEQFFGPGTRLTVL.

The chain couples TRBV9 to TRBJ2-7; TRBD2 is a possible D gene (6 bases). Germline CDR1 is SGDLS and CDR2 is YYNGEE. With 0 bases removed from V and 0 bases from J, the gap between germline ends came to 13 bases. This CDR3 spans 16 amino acids. Here the CDR3 DNA reads TGTGCCAGCAGCGTAGCGCCTAGCGCGACCTCCTACGAGCAGTACTTC. Amino acid sequence: CASSVAPSATSYEQYF. Based on the CDR3 plus reference TRBV9 and TRBJ2-7, the full variable domain is DSGVTQTPKHLITATGQRVTLRCSPRSGDLSVYWYQQSLDQGLQFLIQYYNGEERAKGNILERFSAQQFPDLHSELNLSSLELGDSALYFCASSVAPSATSYEQYFGPGTRLTVT.

This chain joins TRBV29-1 and TRBJ1-4; D is possibly TRBD1 (5 bases). In germline, CDR1 is SQVTM, CDR2 ANQGSEA. The V end lost 5 bases, the J end lost 4 bases, and 11 bases lay between the germline ends. The CDR3 consists of 13 residues. The CDR3, as DNA: TGCAGCGTTAGACAGAACCTTAATGAAAAACTGTTTTTT. It is translated as CSVRQNLNEKLFF.

The J gene is TRBJ2-6, the V gene TRBV5-1; TRBD1 might be the D (6 bases). V lost 0 bases to trimming and J lost 3 bases, with 10 bases between them. This CDR3 is 16 amino acids long. Germline V gene sequence: CDR1 SGHRS, CDR2 YFSETQ. The CDR3 DNA sequence: TGCGCCAGCAGCTTGGGAGCAGGGGTTGGGGCCAACGTCCTGACTTTC. Its protein is CASSLGAGVGANVLTF.

This sequence joins TRBV7-9 and TRBJ1-1; D is perhaps TRBD1 (6 bases). The length of the CDR3 is 14 residues. Germline loops: CDR1 SEHNR, CDR2 FQNEAQ (reference sequence). V lost 2 bases and J lost 5, with 12 bases in between. This CDR3 is CASSLSGGLTEAFF. DNA of the CDR3: TGTGCCAGCAGCTTATCCGGGGGGCTGACTGAAGCTTTCTTT.

The rearrangement uses TRBV29-1 and TRBJ2-7; tentatively, D is TRBD2 (6 bases). The length of the CDR3 is 11 residues. Germline loops: CDR1 SQVTM, CDR2 ANQGSEA. Trimming took off 4 bases at V and 2 bases at J, with 6 bases between the two ends. In DNA, the CDR3 is TGCAGCGTTGGCGGGACCTACGAGCAGTACTTC. Translating it yields CSVGGTYEQYF.

The rearrangement joins TRBV10-3 to TRBJ1-4, with D maybe TRBD1 (5 bases). V was trimmed by 10 bases and J by 4 bases, leaving 10 bases between them. CDR3 length: 12 amino acids. CDR1 and CDR2 (germline): ENHRY, SYGVKD. CDR3 in amino acids: CATGGNNEKLFF. In DNA form, the CDR3 reads TGTGCCACCGGGGGGAATAATGAAAAACTGTTTTTT.

V gene TRBV6-5 combines with J gene TRBJ2-7; D is undetermined. The germline CDR1 and CDR2 sequences are MNHEY and SVGAGI. Trimming shortened V by 5 bases and J by 3 bases, and 11 bases separated the two germline ends. The CDR3 runs to 13 residues. This CDR3 reads CASSQGRSYEQYF. CDR3 nucleotide sequence: TGTGCCAGCAGTCAAGGACGGAGCTACGAGCAGTACTTC.

This chain joins TRBV30 and TRBJ2-1, with TRBD2 matching 14 bases. Germline-derived CDR1 and CDR2 are GTSNPN and SVGIG (reference sequence). V was pared by 2 bases and J by 8 bases, with 2 bases of the junction left unmatched. This CDR3 is built from 14 residues. CDR3 sequence: CAWSWTSGRHEQFF. The CDR3 nucleotides read TGTGCCTGGAGTTGGACTAGCGGGAGGCATGAGCAGTTCTTC.

The rearrangement joins TRBV20-1 to TRBJ2-1, with 10 bases identical to TRBD2. Losses at the gene ends were 3 bases for V and 12 bases for J; bases not matched to a gene: 2. CDR3 size: 11 residues. Per the germline V gene, CDR1 is DFQATT and CDR2 is SNEGSKA (reference sequence). In DNA form, the CDR3 reads TGCAGTGCTAGTCCTAGCGGGGGGCAGTTCTTC. Residues: CSASPSGGQFF.

V gene TRBV7-2 combines with J gene TRBJ2-3; D remains unclear. V lost 0 bases and J lost 5, with 12 bases in between. Per germline, CDR1 SGHTA and CDR2 FQGNSA. This CDR3 contains 15 residues. The DNA for the CDR3 is TGTGCCAGCAGCTTAGCGGGGAAACCGGGAGATACGCAGTATTTT. Encoded protein: CASSLAGKPGDTQYF.

The chain links TRBV15 to TRBJ1-5; D gene ambiguous. V was shortened by 5 bases and J by 3 bases, with 11 bases between the two germline ends. The CDR3 spans 14 residues. Germline values: CDR1 LNHNV, CDR2 YYDKDF (reference sequence). CDR3 loop: CATSGASSNQPQHF. The CDR3 nucleotides are TGTGCCACCAGCGGAGCAAGTTCCAATCAGCCCCAGCATTTT.

The chain has TRBV4-3 and TRBJ2-1; TRBD2 matches at 11 bases. Per germline, CDR1 LGHNA and CDR2 YSLEER. Unmatched junction bases numbered 15, after V lost 0 bases and J lost 8 bases. The CDR3 runs 19 residues. The CDR3 spells CASSQDLASGRSLGDEQFF. The CDR3 nucleotides are TGCGCCAGCAGCCAAGATTTGGCTAGCGGGAGGTCGCTTGGCGATGAGCAGTTCTTC.

Only a few counts were recorded for this clone. This CDR3 reads CATSRVVNRSPLHF. DNA of the CDR3: TGTGCCACCAGCAGGGTTGTGAATCGTTCACCCCTCCACTTT. The chain has TRBV15 and TRBJ1-6; D gene uncertain. This CDR3 is 14 amino acids long. Germline V CDR1 and CDR2: LNHNV, YYDKDF (reference sequence). V dropped 3 bases and J dropped 9 bases, with 12 bases sitting between them.